Reported below is one T cell receptor (beta chain). Antigen: not known. Original handling: Junction-only sequences produced by ImmunoSEQ had no quality scores, so filtering differed. Generated by immunoSEQ multiplex PCR, the TCRdb table keeps only in-frame clones and is missing some. That table gives V, J and clone size, and the DNA gave D and trimming. Among about 2.5 million clones listed, less than 95% were seen once. Germline V CDR1 and CDR2: MDHEN, SYDVKM. Deletions cut 5 bases from V and 1 base from J, with 13 bases between. This CDR3 has 15 amino acids. The sample is drawn from a study of shared clonotypes between healthy human individuals. General study points: Among non-shared clonotypes, generation probabilities were lower than among those shared by all four donors. Measured sharing among donors was expected to vary with sequencing depth.

The clonotype was recovered from a man in his late teens or twenties in good health. Some clones in this sample may be carry-over from other donors' samples. The chain employs TRBV28 and TRBJ2-3; D may be TRBD1 or TRBD2 (6 bases each). The specimen was naive CD4+ T cells from PBMCs. Subset denoted: CD45RA+ positively selected. The CDR3 protein is CASSRGERGTDTQYF. CDR3 nucleotides: TGTGCCAGCAGTAGGGGGGAACGAGGCACAGATACGCAGTATTTT.